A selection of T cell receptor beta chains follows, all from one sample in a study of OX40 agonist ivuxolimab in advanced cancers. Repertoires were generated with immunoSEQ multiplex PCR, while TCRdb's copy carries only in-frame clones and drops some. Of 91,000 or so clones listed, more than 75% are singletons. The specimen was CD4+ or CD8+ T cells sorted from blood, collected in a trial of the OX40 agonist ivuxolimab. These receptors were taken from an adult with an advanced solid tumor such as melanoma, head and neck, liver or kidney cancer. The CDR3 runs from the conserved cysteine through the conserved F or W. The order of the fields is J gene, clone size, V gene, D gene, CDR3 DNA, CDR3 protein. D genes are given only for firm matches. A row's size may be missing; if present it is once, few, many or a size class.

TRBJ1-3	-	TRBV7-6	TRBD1	TGTGCCAGCAGCCCGGGACAGCTGATCTCTGGAAACACCATATATTTT	CASSPGQLISGNTIYF
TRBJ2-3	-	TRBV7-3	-	TGTGCCAGCAGTGACTCGAGAGCAGCAGATACGCAGTATTTT	CASSDSRAADTQYF
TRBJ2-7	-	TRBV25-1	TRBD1	TGTGCCAGCAGTCTCCGACAGGGACAGGCCGAGCAGTACTTC	CASSLRQGQAEQYF
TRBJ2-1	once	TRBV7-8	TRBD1	TGTGCCAGCAGCTTGGACAGGGACGGCAATGAGCAGTTCTTC	CASSLDRDGNEQFF
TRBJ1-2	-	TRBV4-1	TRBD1	TGCGCCAGCAGCCAGCTAGGGACAGTATCTCCAAGGACAGCTAACTATGGCTACACCTTC	CASSQLGTVSPRTANYGYTF
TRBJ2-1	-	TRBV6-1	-	TGTGCCAGCAGTGAGGGACCCCCGCAGTTCTTC	CASSEGPPQFF
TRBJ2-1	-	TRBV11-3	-	TGTGCCAGCAGCTCAAAACCGGATGAGCAGTTCTTC	CASSSKPDEQFF
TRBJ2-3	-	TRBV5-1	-	TGCGCCAGCAGCTTGAAGTTGGCGCAAGGGGAAGATACGCAGTATTTT	CASSLKLAQGEDTQYF
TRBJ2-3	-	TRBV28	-	TGTGCCAGCAGGTTAGGGCAGGGGACATATCGGAGGACAGATACGCAGTATTTT	CASRLGQGTYRRTDTQYF
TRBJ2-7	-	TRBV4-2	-	TGTGCCAGCAGCCAAGGCTTACAGGGTTCCTACGAGCAGTACTTC	CASSQGLQGSYEQYF
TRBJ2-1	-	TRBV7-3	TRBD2	TGTGCCAGCAGCTTAACGGGAGGGCAGTACAATGAGCAGTTCTTC	CASSLTGGQYNEQFF
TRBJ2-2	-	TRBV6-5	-	TGTGCCAGCAGTTATGGAGGGAGCCTCGGGACCGGGGAGCTGTTTTTT	CASSYGGSLGTGELFF
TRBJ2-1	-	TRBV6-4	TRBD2	TGTGCCAGCAGTGATGGGTCTAGCGGGAGCTCCTACAATGAGCAGTTCTTC	CASSDGSSGSSYNEQFF
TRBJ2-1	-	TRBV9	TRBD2	TGTGCCAGCAGCGTAGCGATAACTAGCGGGCGCACCTACAATGAGCAGTTCTTC	CASSVAITSGRTYNEQFF
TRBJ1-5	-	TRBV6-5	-	TGTGCCAGCAGAATACAAGATAGCAATCAGCCCCAGCATTTT	CASRIQDSNQPQHF
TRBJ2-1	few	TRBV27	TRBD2	TGTGCCAGCAGCAAGGGACTAGCGGGAGCGGATGAGCAGTTCTTC	CASSKGLAGADEQFF